A single sample gave rise to the 22 T cell receptor beta chains below, sequenced in a study of blood T cell repertoires in COVID-19. Assay used: immunoSEQ multiplex PCR; TCRdb lists only in-frame clones, some missing. The sample has approximately 90,000 clones; roughly 87% are singletons. The sequenced sample consisted of peripheral blood. These receptor sequences come from a woman of 80 years or more with acute or convalescent COVID-19.

V is TRBV5-1 and J is TRBJ2-7; tentative D call: TRBD1 (6 bases). Trimming removed 0 bases from V and 3 bases from J, with 19 bases in between. Germline V gives CDR1 SGHRS, CDR2 YFSETQ. The CDR3 sequence is 17 residues long. The CDR3 DNA follows: TGCGCCAGCAGCTTGGTCCCGAGGGGGAGCAACCACTACGAGCAGTACTTC. It specifies CASSLVPRGSNHYEQYF.

The rearrangement links TRBV27 to TRBJ2-4, with a possible D match to TRBD1 (6 bases). The CDR3 loop spans 16 amino acids. Germline loops: CDR1 MNHEY, CDR2 SMNVEV (reference sequence). V gave up 4 bases and J gave up 3 bases, with 16 bases separating them. CDR3 nucleotide sequence: TGTGCCAGCAGTTCCACCGGACAGACCTTCAAAAACATTCAGTACTTC. It encodes CASSSTGQTFKNIQYF.

The rearrangement links TRBV20-1 to TRBJ2-3; D perhaps matches TRBD2 (5 bases). V lost 3 bases and J 3 bases, leaving 10 bases between the germline ends. Germline values: CDR1 DFQATT, CDR2 SNEGSKA (reference sequence). The CDR3 is 13 amino acids. CDR3 coding DNA: TGCAGTGCTAGTTCAAGCGGTACAGATACGCAGTATTTT. As protein: CSASSSGTDTQYF.

CDR3 protein: CASSEKPTASGNTIYF. As DNA, the CDR3 is TGCGCCAGCAGCGAAAAACCGACAGCCTCTGGAAACACCATATATTTT. The V call is TRBV5-1, the J call TRBJ1-3; possibly TRBD1 for D (5 bases). Germline V gene lookup returns CDR1 SGHRS and CDR2 YFSETQ. The CDR3 totals 16 residues. V shed 4 bases and J shed 0 bases, with 14 bases lying between them.

The chain has TRBV3-1 (or the pseudogene TRBV3-2) and TRBJ2-7; D might be TRBD1 (6 bases). CDR1 LGHDT and CDR2 YNNKEL come from the germline V gene (reference sequence). V was trimmed by 5 bases and J by 6 bases, leaving 17 bases between them. The CDR3 is made up of 14 amino acids. CDR3 sequence reads: CASSETGIGGEQYF. The CDR3 region has the DNA TGTGCCAGCAGCGAAACAGGGATAGGAGGCGAGCAGTACTTC.

V usage is TRBV11-2 and J usage is TRBJ2-3, with 8 bases lining up with TRBD2. The length of the CDR3 is 15 residues. The junction had 4 bases not matched to a gene; V was cut back by 3 bases and J by 2 bases. Germline V gene data show CDR1 as SGHAT and CDR2 as FQNNGV. The CDR3 DNA reads as TGTGCCAGCAGCTTTAGCGGGGCGATCACAGATACGCAGTATTTT. Protein: CASSFSGAITDTQYF. Together with reference TRBV11-2 and TRBJ2-3, the CDR3 gives the full variable domain: EAGVAQSPRYKIIEKRQSVAFWCNPISGHATLYWYQQILGQGPKLLIQFQNNGVVDDSQLPKDRFSAERLKGVDSTLKIQPAKLEDSAVYLCASSFSGAITDTQYFGPGTRLTVL.

This clone has just a few counts. J is TRBJ2-1 and V is TRBV3-1 (or the pseudogene TRBV3-2), with 11 positions matching TRBD2. This CDR3 contains 15 residues. The germline gives CDR1 LGHDT, CDR2 YNNKEL (reference sequence). With 4 bases clipped from V and 4 bases from J, the junction kept 3 bases outside the gene matches. CDR3 amino acids: CASSPRLAGYNEQFF. The CDR3 region has the DNA TGTGCCAGCAGCCCAAGACTAGCGGGGTACAATGAGCAGTTCTTC.

V usage is TRBV6-1 and J usage is TRBJ1-3, with TRBD1 identical over 8 bases. The V and J ends lost 4 bases and 0 bases, in that order; junction bases with no gene match: 5. This CDR3 is 16 amino acids long. The germline CDR1 and CDR2 sequences are MNHNS and SASEGT. CDR3 coding DNA: TGTGCCAGCAGTGTAGGACAGGGACCCTCTGGAAACACCATATATTTT. It specifies CASSVGQGPSGNTIYF.

The V and J genes are TRBV19 and TRBJ1-3; possibly TRBD1 for D (5 bases). The CDR3 extends over 16 amino acids. V lost 3 bases to trimming and J lost 2 bases, with 14 bases between them. The germline CDR1 and CDR2 sequences are LNHDA and SQIVND (reference sequence). The DNA for the CDR3 is TGTGCCAGTAGTATGGTTGGGGGGTCGGCTGGAAACACCATATATTTT. Its protein is CASSMVGGSAGNTIYF.

This clone occurred a few times. Other DNA sequences in the sample encode the same CDR3. This chain uses TRBV12-3 or TRBV12-4 with TRBJ2-1; 7 nucleotides match TRBD1. CDR3 length: 13 residues. V shed 6 bases and J 7 bases; nucleotides not matched to a gene: 6. The CDR3 nucleotides are TGTGCCAGCAGACGGACAGGTGGGAATGAGCAGTTCTTC. Protein sequence: CASRRTGGNEQFF.

V and J are TRBV6-1 and TRBJ2-7, with 9 bases lining up with TRBD1. J gave up 1 base and V 5 bases, and 9 bases lay outside the gene matches. The CDR3 extends over 16 amino acids. Germline assignment: CDR1 MNHNS and CDR2 SASEGT. The DNA of the CDR3 is TGTGCCAGCAGTCAAGGGGTACAGGGGGCGTCCTACGAGCAGTACTTC. It encodes CASSQGVQGASYEQYF.

The table lists this clone with a few counts. V usage is TRBV7-9 and J usage is TRBJ2-7, with 12 bases fitting TRBD2. Germline assignment: CDR1 SEHNR and CDR2 FQNEAQ (reference sequence). V shed 5 bases, J shed 2 bases, and the junction held 7 bases outside the gene matches. This CDR3 is built from 16 residues. In DNA form, the CDR3 reads TGTGCCAGCAGCGCACACCGGACTAGCGGGGCCTACGAGCAGTACTTC. It encodes CASSAHRTSGAYEQYF.

The chain employs TRBV18 and TRBJ2-1, with 9 bases identical to TRBD1. V gave up 0 bases and J gave up 3 bases; unmatched junction bases: 3. The CDR3 extends over 16 amino acids. Germline CDR1 is KGHSH and CDR2 is LQKENI. CDR3 protein: CASSPPGTGNYNEQFF. CDR3 nucleotide sequence: TGTGCCAGCTCACCACCTGGGACAGGGAACTACAATGAGCAGTTCTTC.

The chain is built from TRBV5-4 and TRBJ2-5, with D possibly TRBD1 on 6 matching bases. CDR1 is SGHNT and CDR2 is YYREEE in the germline V gene (reference sequence). This CDR3 has 14 residues. V gave up 0 bases and J gave up 5 bases, with 11 bases separating them. This chain's CDR3 is CASSLGQTGETQYF. The DNA of the CDR3 is TGTGCCAGCAGCTTGGGACAAACAGGGGAGACCCAGTACTTC.

The chain recombines TRBV5-1 with TRBJ1-1, with no clear D. Trimming cost V 3 bases and J 1 base, with 16 bases left between them. The CDR3 is made up of 16 amino acids. Per the germline V gene, CDR1 is SGHRS and CDR2 is YFSETQ. The CDR3 coding sequence is TGCGCCAGCAGCTCCTCTAGTAGGAGGCCGAACACTGAAGCTTTCTTT. Amino acids: CASSSSSRRPNTEAFF.

This chain links TRBV5-4 with TRBJ2-1; 12 positions match TRBD2. Germline trimming cut 0 bases from V and 4 bases from J; bases unmatched to any gene: 8. This CDR3 has 18 residues. Germline CDR1 reads SGHNT; CDR2 reads YYREEE (reference sequence). CDR3 in amino acids: CASSLGKRTSGNYNEQFF. The CDR3 nucleotides read TGTGCCAGCAGCTTGGGGAAGAGGACTAGCGGGAATTACAATGAGCAGTTCTTC.

This chain connects TRBV5-5 to TRBJ2-3; possibly TRBD1 for D (6 bases). The CDR3 has 13 amino acids. V was clipped by 1 base and J by 3 bases, with 6 bases between them. Germline V gene sequence: CDR1 SGHKS, CDR2 YYEKEE (reference sequence). CDR3 in DNA: TGTGCCAGCAGCTTGCAGGGGACAGATACGCAGTATTTT. Residues: CASSLQGTDTQYF.

In DNA form, the CDR3 reads TGTGCCATCAGTGAGGCAGGCACCATATATTTT. Residues: CAISEAGTIYF. The chain joins TRBV10-3 to TRBJ1-3; D is unresolved. Trimming took 2 bases from V and 9 from J, leaving 5 bases between them. CDR3 length equals 11 residues. Germline loops: CDR1 ENHRY, CDR2 SYGVKD.

The chain joins TRBV27 to TRBJ2-7, with D possibly TRBD1 on 7 matching bases. The germline gives CDR1 MNHEY, CDR2 SMNVEV (reference sequence). Trimming took 5 bases from V and 1 from J, leaving 12 bases between them. There are 14 residues in the CDR3. The CDR3 loop reads CASSPGDRSYEQYF. CDR3 nucleotide sequence: TGTGCCAGCAGTCCGGGGGACAGATCCTACGAGCAGTACTTC.

V is TRBV7-3 and J is TRBJ2-7; 7 nucleotides agree with TRBD2. Per the germline V gene, CDR1 is SGHTA and CDR2 is FQGTGA. The CDR3 contains 14 residues. Losses at the gene ends were 1 base for V and 6 bases for J; bases not matched to a gene: 6. This CDR3 is CASSLSGGVTEQYF. The CDR3 DNA follows: TGTGCCAGCAGCTTAAGCGGGGGAGTTACCGAGCAGTACTTC.

The chain couples TRBV24-1 to TRBJ2-3; no clear D. The CDR3 spans 14 residues. Germline values: CDR1 KGHDR, CDR2 SFDVKD. Trimming removed 9 bases at V and 0 bases at J, with 12 bases between. Written as DNA, the CDR3 is TGTGCCACCTCTAGTACGAGTAGCACAGATACGCAGTATTTT. This translates into CATSSTSSTDTQYF.

The chain combines TRBV9 with TRBJ2-7; the D gene is possibly TRBD1 (5 bases). Germline V gene data show CDR1 as SGDLS and CDR2 as YYNGEE. The V end lost 0 bases, the J end lost 0 bases, and 13 bases lay between the germline ends. The CDR3 runs 16 residues. The chain's CDR3 is CASSVGPQVSSYEQYF. The DNA of the CDR3 is TGTGCCAGCAGCGTAGGGCCACAGGTTAGCTCCTACGAGCAGTACTTC.